One sample yielded the 18 T cell receptor beta chains listed below, sequenced in a study of blood T cell repertoires in COVID-19. The method was immunoSEQ multiplex PCR; TCRdb's version includes in-frame clones alone and lacks a portion of them. The table records around 200,000 clones, 86% of them present only once. The sequenced sample consisted of PBMCs or T cells enriched from blood (not recorded which). Receptors originate from a woman in her 30s who had been exposed to COVID-19.

The chain carries TRBV21-1 and TRBJ1-3; the table assigns TRBD1, which was not confirmed against the DNA. TRBV21-1 is an annotated pseudogene. The CDR3 is 14 residues long. CDR3 protein: CASSKQGSGNTIYF. The CDR3 DNA sequence: TGTGCCAGCAGCAAACAGGGCTCTGGAAACACCATATATTTT.

The V gene is TRBV2, the J gene TRBJ1-4, with TRBD1 as a possible D gene (6 bases). The CDR3 consists of 14 residues. The V gene lost 8 bases and the J gene lost 6 bases, with 16 bases spanning the gap. Per germline, CDR1 SNHLY and CDR2 FYNNEI. The CDR3 DNA sequence: TGTGCCAGCTCTTACAGGGTCGAGGATGAAAAACTGTTTTTT. It codes for CASSYRVEDEKLFF. The full variable domain, rest sourced from reference TRBV2 and TRBJ1-4, is EPEVTQTPSHQVTQMGQEVILRCVPISNHLYFYWYRQILGQKVEFLVSFYNNEISEKSEIFDDQFSVERPDGSNFTLKIRSTKLEDSAMYFCASSYRVEDEKLFFGSGTQLSVL.

The chain links TRBV5-1 to TRBJ1-2; 8 bases are a match to TRBD1. CDR1 is SGHRS and CDR2 is YFSETQ in the germline V gene. This CDR3 region has 16 residues. The junction had 11 bases not matched to a gene; V was cut back by 3 bases and J by 4 bases. The chain's CDR3 is CASSWDHRGGSYGYTF. The CDR3, as DNA: TGCGCCAGCAGCTGGGACCACAGGGGGGGAAGCTATGGCTACACCTTC.

This clone appeared a few times. The chain carries TRBV2 and TRBJ1-2; TRBD1 agrees at 7 bases. CDR3 length: 15 residues. V shed 10 bases, J shed 1 base, and the junction held 12 bases outside the gene matches. Per germline, CDR1 SNHLY and CDR2 FYNNEI. The CDR3 DNA reads as TGTGCCATCTCCACCGGGACAGACTTTAACTATGGCTACACCTTC. Translation: CAISTGTDFNYGYTF.

This rearrangement joins TRBV24-1 to TRBJ1-6, with TRBD1 as a possible D gene (6 bases). CDR3 size: 15 residues. CDR1 is KGHDR and CDR2 is SFDVKD in the germline V gene. Trimming removed 1 base at V and 8 bases at J, with 11 bases between. The CDR3 sequence is CATSDFGDTDSPLHF. CDR3 nucleotide sequence: TGTGCCACCAGTGATTTCGGGGACACGGATTCACCCCTCCACTTT.

In its sample, this clone was seen once. This chain connects TRBV5-1 to TRBJ1-1; 10 bases agree with TRBD1. This CDR3 comprises 15 residues. With 2 bases clipped from V and 3 bases from J, the junction kept 4 bases outside the gene matches. The germline gives CDR1 SGHRS, CDR2 YFSETQ. The CDR3 sequence is CASSLTGTGDTEAFF. CDR3 DNA sequence: TGCGCCAGCAGCTTAACCGGGACAGGGGACACTGAAGCTTTCTTT.

This clone was found a few times. The rearrangement uses TRBV5-1 and TRBJ1-2; D is unresolved. The V end was cut by 2 bases, the J end by 0 bases, with 11 bases between. This CDR3 is built from 15 residues. Germline V gene sequence: CDR1 SGHRS, CDR2 YFSETQ. The CDR3 nucleotides are TGCGCCAGCAGCTTAGATGAGTTTTCTAACTATGGCTACACCTTC. Protein: CASSLDEFSNYGYTF. Full variable domain (outside the CDR3, taken from reference TRBV5-1 and TRBJ1-2): KAGVTQTPRYLIKTRGQQVTLSCSPISGHRSVSWYQQTPGQGLQFLFEYFSETQRNKGNFPGRFSGRQFSNSRSEMNVSTLELGDSALYLCASSLDEFSNYGYTFGSGTRLTVV.

This rearrangement joins TRBV29-1 to TRBJ2-1; D unresolved. Trimming removed 6 bases from V and 4 bases from J, with 19 bases in between. The germline gives CDR1 SQVTM, CDR2 ANQGSEA. The length of the CDR3 is 15 residues. In nucleotides, the CDR3 is TGCAGCGTCGCTAAAATAGTGGAACTATACAATGAGCAGTTCTTC. Translation: CSVAKIVELYNEQFF.

The chain employs TRBV29-1 and TRBJ1-4, with D maybe TRBD1 (6 bases). Germline V CDR1 and CDR2: SQVTM, ANQGSEA. The CDR3 runs 14 residues. V dropped 4 bases and J dropped 0 bases, with 9 bases sitting between them. The DNA for the CDR3 is TGCAGCGTTGTGGACAGCTCAACTAATGAAAAACTGTTTTTT. It encodes CSVVDSSTNEKLFF.

The rearrangement links TRBV7-2 to TRBJ2-5; 7 positions agree with TRBD2. CDR3 size: 14 residues. Unmatched junction bases numbered 1, after V lost 0 bases and J lost 3 bases. Germline V gene sequence: CDR1 SGHTA, CDR2 FQGNSA. The CDR3 sequence is CASSLAAGEETQYF. The CDR3 DNA follows: TGTGCCAGCAGCTTAGCGGCGGGGGAAGAGACCCAGTACTTC.

The chain carries TRBV24-1 and TRBJ1-3; tentative D call: TRBD1 (5 bases). V dropped 4 bases and J dropped 9 bases, with 21 bases sitting between them. CDR3 length: 16 amino acids. Per the germline V gene, CDR1 is KGHDR and CDR2 is SFDVKD. This CDR3 is CATSDVDRLGWGTIYF. The CDR3 DNA follows: TGTGCCACCAGTGACGTAGACAGACTGGGTTGGGGCACCATATATTTT.

The J gene is TRBJ2-7, the V gene TRBV30; 8 bases map to TRBD1. From germline, CDR1 is GTSNPN and CDR2 SVGIG (reference sequence). The CDR3 is 13 residues long. Trimming took 8 bases from V and 7 from J; bases not matched to a gene: 13. The CDR3 DNA reads TGTGCCCACCGGACAGGGCCGTGGGGGGAGCAGTACTTC. It yields the protein CAHRTGPWGEQYF.

The CDR3 nucleotides are TGTGCCAGTACCCGGTGGGGGGGGAATGAAAAACTGTTTTTT. Translating gives CASTRWGGNEKLFF. This rearrangement joins TRBV19 to TRBJ1-4; the D gene is possibly TRBD1 (5 bases). There are 14 residues in the CDR3. Germline V gene lookup returns CDR1 LNHDA and CDR2 SQIVND (reference sequence). Trimming shortened V by 7 bases and J by 5 bases, and 14 bases separated the two germline ends.

The chain employs TRBV7-9 and TRBJ2-3; TRBD2 matches at 7 bases. This CDR3 is 17 amino acids long. Germline V gene lookup returns CDR1 SEHNR and CDR2 FQNEAQ (reference sequence). V trimming: 1 base; J trimming: 2 bases; junction bases outside the gene matches: 9. The CDR3, as DNA: TGTGCCAGCAGCTTAGTAGAGTCTAGCGGCCTCACAGATACGCAGTATTTT. The encoded protein is CASSLVESSGLTDTQYF.

This chain connects TRBV2 to TRBJ1-6; 8 positions match TRBD1. V was clipped by 7 bases and J by 10 bases; unmatched bases: 6. Germline CDR1 reads SNHLY; CDR2 reads FYNNEI. The CDR3 sequence is 13 residues long. CDR3 coding DNA: TGTGCCAGCAAGGGACAGGTTTTGTCACCCCTCCACTTT. This encodes CASKGQVLSPLHF.

The chain is built from TRBV9 and TRBJ1-2; D remains unclear. With 0 bases removed from V and 4 bases from J, the gap between germline ends came to 13 bases. Germline CDR1 reads SGDLS; CDR2 reads YYNGEE. The CDR3 has 15 amino acids. The CDR3 DNA follows: TGTGCCAGCAGCGTAGATCCGGGATCTTCCTATGGCTACACCTTC. Residues: CASSVDPGSSYGYTF. The full variable domain, with the rest looked up from reference TRBV9 and TRBJ1-2, is DSGVTQTPKHLITATGQRVTLRCSPRSGDLSVYWYQQSLDQGLQFLIQYYNGEERAKGNILERFSAQQFPDLHSELNLSSLELGDSALYFCASSVDPGSSYGYTFGSGTRLTVV.

The rearrangement uses TRBV12-5 and TRBJ1-1; D not resolved. Trimming shortened V by 1 base and J by 4 bases, and 16 bases separated the two germline ends. The CDR3 totals 16 residues. Germline-derived CDR1 and CDR2 are LGHNT and FRNRAP. CDR3 residues: CASGLGKTSLPTEAFF. The DNA of the CDR3 is TGTGCTAGTGGTTTGGGGAAGACATCCCTCCCCACTGAAGCTTTCTTT.

The V gene is TRBV11-3, the J gene TRBJ2-1, with D maybe TRBD2 (5 bases). Trimming cost V 5 bases and J 10 bases, with 9 bases left between them. CDR3 length: 11 amino acids. Germline V gene sequence: CDR1 SGHNT, CDR2 YENEEA. CDR3 region: CASSGQREQFF. CDR3 DNA: TGTGCCAGCAGCGGGCAGCGGGAGCAGTTCTTC.